These 23 T cell receptor beta chains were sequenced from one sample in a study of spatial heterogeneity in lung cancer. Their target antigens are unknown. Time point meaning: sample taken at primary tumor resection. TCRdb re-called the 5' RACE reads with MiXCR, one entry per CDR3 protein. The sample lists 4,000 or so distinct CDR3 sequences, around 8% occurring once. General study points: Mutation counts in tumors were tracked by counts of expanded intratumoral alpha and beta TCRs.

This material consisted of lung tumor tissue, taken at surgery. These receptors originate from a male donor with early-stage non-small cell lung cancer.

The gene calls are TRBV18 and TRBJ2-1, with D uncertain. Trimming took off 0 bases at V and 4 bases at J, with 13 bases between the two ends. CDR1 KGHSH and CDR2 LQKENI come from the germline V gene. The CDR3 sequence is 16 residues long. The CDR3: CASSPPGYITYNEQFF. The CDR3, as DNA: TGTGCCAGCTCACCACCTGGGTATATCACATACAATGAGCAGTTCTTC.

This clonotype was observed at least ten times. J is TRBJ2-5 and V is TRBV20-1; D might be TRBD1 (5 bases). The CDR3 is 12 amino acids. V lost 5 bases and J 1 base, leaving 8 bases between the germline ends. The germline gives CDR1 DFQATT, CDR2 SNEGSKA (reference sequence). The CDR3 reads CSAGHFQETQYF. CDR3 sequence (DNA): TGCAGTGCTGGACATTTCCAAGAGACCCAGTACTTC.

This clonotype occurred many times. The V call is TRBV7-9, the J call TRBJ2-5, with a possible D match to TRBD2 (6 bases). Germline V gene lookup returns CDR1 SEHNR and CDR2 FQNEAQ (reference sequence). The CDR3 loop spans 12 amino acids. V dropped 4 bases and J dropped 4 bases, with 7 bases sitting between them. This CDR3 is CASSSGGETQYF. In DNA, the CDR3 is TGTGCCAGCAGCTCCGGGGGAGAGACCCAGTACTTC.

This clonotype ranks as medium-sized. V is TRBV18 and J is TRBJ1-5; 7 bases map to TRBD1. Germline V gene data show CDR1 as KGHSH and CDR2 as LQKENI. The CDR3 is 14 amino acids. V was pared by 5 bases and J by 2 bases, with 3 bases of the junction left unmatched. In DNA, the CDR3 is TGTGCCAGCTCAATCGGGACAGGCAATCAGCCCCAGCATTTT. Its protein product is CASSIGTGNQPQHF.

This clonotype is medium-sized within its sample. This chain links TRBV29-1 with TRBJ2-3; D is uncertain. This CDR3 is 13 amino acids long. In germline, CDR1 is SQVTM, CDR2 ANQGSEA. The CDR3 DNA is TGCGGAAGTCTCTCGAGACCCCCAGATACGCAGTATTTT. Protein: CGSLSRPPDTQYF.

Comments on this clonotype: This may be a read error, as it is one base from a much larger clone. The chain carries TRBV7-9 and TRBJ1-5; 8 bases agree with TRBD1. Germline V CDR1 and CDR2: SEHNR, FQNEAQ (reference sequence). This CDR3 is 14 amino acids long. CDR3 nucleotide sequence: TGTGCCAGCAGCTCGGACAGGGCCAATCAGCTCCAGCATTTT. It is translated as CASSSDRANQLQHF.

This clonotype is termed medium-sized. DNA of the CDR3: TGTGCCAGCAGTTTTCGGCCCCCGGGGGTCACAGATACGCAGTATTTT. This gives the protein CASSFRPPGVTDTQYF. The rearrangement uses TRBV6-5 and TRBJ2-3, with D tentatively TRBD2 (6 bases). CDR3 length: 16 residues. Germline V gene sequence: CDR1 MNHEY, CDR2 SVGAGI. V was shortened by 4 bases and J by 2 bases, with 16 bases between the two germline ends.

This clonotype appeared many times. The V gene is TRBV13, the J gene TRBJ2-1; 10 bases fit TRBD2. This CDR3 contains 17 residues. J lost 4 bases, V lost 2 bases, and 8 bases had no gene match. Germline V CDR1 and CDR2: PRHDT, FYEKMQ (reference sequence). CDR3 sequence (DNA): TGTGCCAGCAGCTTACTCCCCCCGGGACTAGCGTACAATGAGCAGTTCTTC. This translates into CASSLLPPGLAYNEQFF.

Sample share makes this clonotype medium-sized. CDR3 DNA sequence: TGTGCCAGCAGTGAAGGTCCGCCGGGTGGACAGCCCCAGCATTTT. It encodes CASSEGPPGGQPQHF. The chain employs TRBV2 and TRBJ1-5; D is undetermined. The germline gives CDR1 SNHLY, CDR2 FYNNEI. V dropped 1 base and J dropped 7 bases, with 14 bases sitting between them. The CDR3 sequence is 15 residues long.

Ten or more counts support this clonotype. This chain joins TRBV7-9 and TRBJ2-5, with D perhaps TRBD1 (5 bases). CDR3 size: 16 residues. Germline CDR1 and CDR2: SEHNR and FQNEAQ (reference sequence). Trimming shortened V by 5 bases and J by 2 bases, and 18 bases separated the two germline ends. In DNA, the CDR3 is TGTGCCAGCAGCCTCCGAACGTGGACAATTCAAGAGACCCAGTACTTC. This translates into CASSLRTWTIQETQYF.

This clonotype was picked up many times. This chain uses TRBV6-6 with TRBJ1-1; a possible D gene is TRBD1 (6 bases). CDR3 length equals 12 residues. Germline V lookup: CDR1 MNHNY, CDR2 SVGAGI (reference sequence). The V end was cut by 2 bases, the J end by 7 bases, with 8 bases between. Here the CDR3 reads CASSYPDSEAFF. The CDR3 region has the DNA TGTGCCAGCAGTTACCCGGACAGTGAAGCTTTCTTT.

This clonotype is medium-sized by share. The chain links TRBV4-3 to TRBJ1-5; D remains unclear. CDR3 length: 13 amino acids. The germline CDR1 and CDR2 sequences are LGHNA and YSLEER. V shed 0 bases and J shed 4 bases, with 4 bases lying between them. The CDR3 sequence is CASSQERNQPQHF. CDR3 DNA: TGCGCCAGCAGCCAAGAACGAAATCAGCCCCAGCATTTT.

This clonotype has just a few counts. The gene calls are TRBV7-9 and TRBJ2-1, with D uncertain. V lost 3 bases to trimming and J lost 0 bases, with 12 bases between them. Germline CDR1 SEHNR, CDR2 FQNEAQ (reference sequence). The CDR3 is 16 amino acids. In DNA, the CDR3 is TGTGCCAGCAGCTTTCTCCGCGTTAGCTCCTACAATGAGCAGTTCTTC. This encodes CASSFLRVSSYNEQFF.

Within the sample, this clonotype is medium-sized. The chain uses TRBV30 and TRBJ1-5; tentative D call: TRBD1 (6 bases). The CDR3 sequence is 15 residues long. The germline CDR1 and CDR2 sequences are GTSNPN and SVGIG (reference sequence). The V end was cut by 4 bases, the J end by 7 bases, with 20 bases between. The CDR3 loop reads CAWTSQGTGRQPQHF. The CDR3 DNA follows: TGTGCCTGGACATCACAGGGAACGGGTAGGCAGCCCCAGCATTTT.

This clonotype is medium-sized (0.01 to 0.1%) within its sample. The chain is built from TRBV4-3 and TRBJ2-2; 8 nucleotides line up with TRBD1. The CDR3 consists of 15 residues. V lost 4 bases, J lost 2 bases, and 3 bases stayed unmatched. CDR1 and CDR2 from the germline V gene are LGHNA and YSLEER. CDR3 DNA sequence: TGCGCCAGCAGCCCTGGACAGGGAAACACCGGGGAGCTGTTTTTT. Encoded protein: CASSPGQGNTGELFF.

This clonotype ranks as medium-sized. The rearrangement joins TRBV5-5 to TRBJ2-6; D might be TRBD1 (5 bases). The CDR3 runs 17 residues. Germline CDR1 SGHKS, CDR2 YYEKEE (reference sequence). Trimming took off 1 base at V and 0 bases at J, with 11 bases between the two ends. CDR3 residues: CASSLMSGNSGANVLTF. The CDR3 DNA reads as TGTGCCAGCAGCTTGATGTCAGGGAACTCTGGGGCCAACGTCCTGACTTTC. The full variable domain, completed using reference TRBV5-5 and TRBJ2-6, is DAGVTQSPTHLIKTRGQQVTLRCSPISGHKSVSWYQQVLGQGPQFIFQYYEKEERGRGNFPDRFSARQFPNYSSELNVNALLLGDSALYLCASSLMSGNSGANVLTFGAGSRLTVL.

This clonotype was detected many times. The rearrangement uses TRBV20-1 and TRBJ2-2; no clear D. The length of the CDR3 is 12 residues. Germline V CDR1 and CDR2: DFQATT, SNEGSKA (reference sequence). Trimming stripped 2 bases from V and 3 bases from J, with 4 bases between. The CDR3 nucleotides are TGCAGTGCTAGATCCCACACCGGGGAGCTGTTTTTT. This sequence encodes CSARSHTGELFF.

In its sample, this clonotype was seen many times. The chain employs TRBV6-2 or TRBV6-3 and TRBJ2-2; D not resolved. V gave up 8 bases and J gave up 1 base, with 8 bases separating them. Germline CDR1 reads MNHEY; CDR2 reads SVGEGT. This CDR3 comprises 13 residues. CDR3 amino acids: CASVPVNTGELFF. The CDR3 DNA follows: TGTGCCAGCGTCCCGGTGAACACCGGGGAGCTGTTTTTT.

By share, this clonotype ranks as medium-sized. V usage is TRBV7-2 and J usage is TRBJ2-3, with D possibly matching TRBD1 (5 bases). The germline gives CDR1 SGHTA, CDR2 FQGNSA. The CDR3 has 13 residues. The germline V and J ends were trimmed by 6 bases and 4 bases, with 11 bases remaining between them. The CDR3 DNA reads TGTGCCAGCAGTAAGGGGTGGGCAGATACGCAGTATTTT. Translated: CASSKGWADTQYF.

This clonotype ranks as medium-sized. The chain carries TRBV6-5 and TRBJ2-6, with 9 bases lining up with TRBD1. This CDR3 is 17 amino acids long. The J segment lost 2 bases and the V segment lost 7 bases, leaving 9 bases of the junction unmatched. Germline CDR1 reads MNHEY; CDR2 reads SVGAGI. The CDR3 loop is CASTRGQGLAGANVLTF. The CDR3, as DNA: TGTGCCAGCACCAGGGGACAGGGTTTGGCTGGGGCCAACGTCCTGACTTTC.

By share, this clonotype counts as medium-sized. The rearrangement links TRBV20-1 to TRBJ2-3; D not resolved. CDR3 size: 14 residues. Germline assignment: CDR1 DFQATT and CDR2 SNEGSKA (reference sequence). Between the trimmed V and J ends, which lost 3 bases and 1 base, there was a span of 11 bases. This chain's CDR3 is CSASPIIGTDTQYF. CDR3 DNA: TGCAGTGCTAGTCCGATTATAGGCACAGATACGCAGTATTTT.

By its share, this clonotype is medium-sized. The V and J genes are TRBV11-2 and TRBJ1-2; D possibly corresponds to TRBD1 (6 bases). The V gene lost 5 bases and the J gene lost 3 bases, with 13 bases spanning the gap. In germline, CDR1 is SGHAT, CDR2 FQNNGV. The CDR3 length is 14 residues. The CDR3 region has the DNA TGTGCCAGCAGCCCGGCCGGGGGCGACTATGGCTACACCTTC. Translating it yields CASSPAGGDYGYTF.

This clonotype was seen at least ten times. The chain recombines TRBV7-2 with TRBJ2-1; D might be TRBD2 (7 bases). There are 16 residues in the CDR3. The germline V and J ends were trimmed by 2 bases and 9 bases, with 20 bases remaining between them. In germline, CDR1 is SGHTA, CDR2 FQGNSA. CDR3 in DNA: TGTGCCAGCAGCTTAAGCGGGGACAAGGCCTCCGGTGAGCAGTTCTTC. This encodes CASSLSGDKASGEQFF.